The 26 T cell receptor beta chains in this list originate from one sample, sequenced in a study of blood T cells in healthy people across ages. A second PCR, run for roughly 7 to 12 cycles, used a sample-barcoded 5' primer plus a J-beta primer mix. TCRdb reanalysed the 5' RACE reads using MiXCR and keeps one entry per CDR3 protein. This table has roughly 700,000 distinct CDR3 sequences, 20% to 30% appearing once. Separately, the same data were catalogued under a study of T cells of mothers and their children.

Specimen: blood. These receptors originate from a boy between 5 and 17 years old in good health.

This clonotype came up a few times. The chain couples TRBV12-3 or TRBV12-4 to TRBJ2-5; D remains ambiguous. The CDR3 runs to 15 residues. Trimming pared 2 bases from V and 1 base from J, leaving 11 bases between. CDR3 in amino acids: CASSLRTDTQETQYF. DNA for the CDR3: TGTGCCAGCAGTTTACGTACGGATACCCAAGAGACCCAGTACTTC.

CDR3 amino acids: CASRLAYNEQFF. The CDR3 DNA sequence: TGCGCCAGCAGACTAGCGTACAATGAGCAGTTCTTC. The chain combines TRBV10-2 with TRBJ2-1; 7 bases match TRBD2. Per the germline V gene, CDR1 is WSHSY and CDR2 is SAAADI. The V and J ends lost 6 bases and 4 bases, in that order; junction bases with no gene match: 0. CDR3 length: 12 residues.

The J gene is TRBJ1-6, the V gene TRBV4-3; 8 nucleotides line up with TRBD1. The J segment lost 6 bases and the V segment lost 4 bases, leaving 2 bases of the junction unmatched. The CDR3 consists of 14 residues. Germline lookup yields CDR1 LGHNA and CDR2 YSLEER. CDR3 residues: CASSRQGTNSPLHF. DNA of the CDR3: TGCGCCAGCAGCCGACAGGGGACTAATTCACCCCTCCACTTT.

The genes are TRBV7-2 and TRBJ2-4, with D possibly matching TRBD2 (5 bases). Trimming shortened V by 2 bases and J by 4 bases, and 9 bases separated the two germline ends. The CDR3 is 14 residues long. CDR1 is SGHTA, CDR2 FQGNSA, per germline. The CDR3 DNA sequence: TGTGCCAGCAGCTTAAGCAGGACTAAAAACATTCAGTACTTC. Encoded protein: CASSLSRTKNIQYF. Full variable domain (rest looked up from reference TRBV7-2 and TRBJ2-4): GAGVSQSPSNKVTEKGKDVELRCDPISGHTALYWYRQSLGQGLEFLIYFQGNSAPDKSGLPSDRFSAERTGGSVSTLTIQRTQQEDSAVYLCASSLSRTKNIQYFGAGTRLSVL.

This clonotype was seen once. The V and J genes are TRBV7-9 and TRBJ1-5; perhaps TRBD1 as D (5 bases). From germline, CDR1 is SEHNR and CDR2 FQNEAQ (reference sequence). CDR3 length equals 14 residues. V lost 4 bases to trimming and J lost 6 bases, with 13 bases between them. CDR3 in amino acids: CASSSEPGGQPQHF. CDR3 DNA sequence: TGTGCCAGCAGCTCCGAACCGGGGGGTCAGCCCCAGCATTTT. Together with reference TRBV7-9 and TRBJ1-5, the CDR3 gives the full variable domain: DTGVSQNPRHKITKRGQNVTFRCDPISEHNRLYWYRQTLGQGPEFLTYFQNEAQLEKSRLLSDRFSAERPKGSFSTLEIQRTEQGDSAMYLCASSSEPGGQPQHFGDGTRLSIL.

This CDR3 is CSAPRTSGTSDEQFF. CDR3 in DNA: TGCAGTGCTCCCCGGACTAGCGGGACGTCGGATGAGCAGTTCTTC. The chain is built from TRBV20-1 and TRBJ2-5; 12 nucleotides line up with TRBD2. The end of the DNA fits TRBJ2-1 better, so the J call may be wrong. Germline V CDR1 and CDR2: DFQATT, SNEGSKA (reference sequence). The CDR3 has 15 amino acids.

V usage is TRBV2 and J usage is TRBJ2-5; the D gene is possibly TRBD2 (6 bases). This CDR3 has 14 residues. V was pared by 8 bases and J by 1 base, with 14 bases between. Germline loops: CDR1 SNHLY, CDR2 FYNNEI. The chain's CDR3 is CASGTAGFQETQYF. DNA of the CDR3: TGTGCCAGCGGTACAGCGGGTTTCCAAGAGACCCAGTACTTC. Variable domain in full (rest from reference TRBV2 and TRBJ2-5): EPEVTQTPSHQVTQMGQEVILRCVPISNHLYFYWYRQILGQKVEFLVSFYNNEISEKSEIFDDQFSVERPDGSNFTLKIRSTKLEDSAMYFCASGTAGFQETQYFGPGTRLLVL.

This clonotype was detected a few times. This chain links TRBV6-6 with TRBJ2-1; TRBD2 aligns across 8 bases. V shed 7 bases and J 9 bases; nucleotides not matched to a gene: 8. Germline V gene lookup returns CDR1 MNHNY and CDR2 SVGAGI (reference sequence). The CDR3 has 13 amino acids. This CDR3 reads CASTPAGVSEQFF. The CDR3 region has the DNA TGTGCCAGCACGCCAGCGGGAGTTAGTGAGCAGTTCTTC.

The J gene is TRBJ2-5, the V gene TRBV12-3 or TRBV12-4; no clear D gene. This CDR3 has 15 residues. V was pared by 5 bases and J by 0 bases, with 13 bases between. The CDR3 loop is CASSTVGTYQETQYF. Written as DNA, the CDR3 is TGTGCCAGCAGTACCGTCGGCACCTACCAAGAGACCCAGTACTTC.

This clonotype was seen a few times. This chain links TRBV7-2 with TRBJ2-5; a possible D gene is TRBD1 (7 bases). CDR1 SGHTA and CDR2 FQGNSA come from the germline V gene. This CDR3 spans 17 amino acids. The V end lost 2 bases, the J end lost 4 bases, and 20 bases lay between the germline ends. CDR3 coding DNA: TGTGCCAGCAGCTTAAGCGTGCGGGGCAGGGGGTTAGAGACCCAGTACTTC. The encoded protein is CASSLSVRGRGLETQYF.

The J gene is TRBJ2-5, the V gene TRBV7-9; perhaps TRBD2 as D (6 bases). Germline CDR1 and CDR2: SEHNR and FQNEAQ (reference sequence). This CDR3 is 15 amino acids long. With 2 bases removed from V and 3 bases from J, the gap between germline ends came to 13 bases. Here the CDR3 DNA reads TGTGCCAGCAGCTTATACGTGGGAGGAGAAGAGACCCAGTACTTC. Encoded protein: CASSLYVGGEETQYF.

The V gene is TRBV23-1, the J gene TRBJ2-1; D ambiguous. TRBV23-1 is known as an ORF, though its function is uncertain. This CDR3 has 14 amino acids. Trimming removed 6 bases at V and 1 base at J, with 10 bases between. CDR3 protein: CASSGEESYNEQFF. CDR3 DNA: TGCGCCAGCAGCGGTGAAGAGTCCTACAATGAGCAGTTCTTC.

This chain connects TRBV5-1 to TRBJ2-5; 9 bases fit TRBD2. The ends lost 4 bases at V and 3 bases at J; junction bases unmatched: 16. Germline CDR1 is SGHRS and CDR2 is YFSETQ. The CDR3 covers 18 residues. The CDR3 sequence is CASSSGLAGVLVEETQYF. For the CDR3, the DNA is TGCGCCAGCAGCAGCGGGTTAGCGGGAGTATTAGTAGAAGAGACCCAGTACTTC.

V usage is TRBV20-1 and J usage is TRBJ2-3, with D perhaps assigned TRBD1 or TRBD2 (6 bases each). Trimming cost V 6 bases and J 3 bases, with 25 bases left between them. The CDR3 is 17 residues long. Looked up from germline, CDR1 is DFQATT and CDR2 is SNEGSKA (reference sequence). CDR3 protein: CSAFNRGTQEGTDTQYF. CDR3 nucleotide sequence: TGCAGTGCCTTTAATCGCGGGACACAGGAGGGTACAGATACGCAGTATTTT.

The V gene is TRBV24-1, the J gene TRBJ2-6, with D possibly called TRBD1 or TRBD2 (6 bases each). Trimming stripped 5 bases from V and 4 bases from J, with 17 bases between. Germline CDR1 is KGHDR and CDR2 is SFDVKD. CDR3 length equals 17 residues. In DNA form, the CDR3 reads TGTGCCACCAGTGCCCCTGGTCGGGGGCCCGGGGCCAACGTCCTGACTTTC. Translated, it gives CATSAPGRGPGANVLTF.

The rearrangement joins TRBV7-2 to TRBJ1-6; tentatively, D is TRBD1 (6 bases). V was shortened by 1 base and J by 9 bases, with 16 bases between the two germline ends. The CDR3 totals 16 residues. CDR1 SGHTA and CDR2 FQGNSA come from the germline V gene. CDR3 DNA sequence: TGTGCCAGCAGCTTAGTTAGAGGGGGGGGCGGTTCACCCCTCCACTTT. Protein sequence: CASSLVRGGGGSPLHF.

This chain uses TRBV7-3 with TRBJ2-1; D possibly matches TRBD1 or TRBD2 (5 bases each). Trimming left V 1 base short and J 7 bases short, with 11 bases between. Looked up from germline, CDR1 is SGHTA and CDR2 is FQGTGA. The CDR3 consists of 14 residues. This CDR3 is CASSLSARENEQFF. The CDR3 nucleotides are TGTGCCAGCAGCTTAAGCGCCAGGGAGAATGAGCAGTTCTTC. The full variable domain, rest sourced from reference TRBV7-3 and TRBJ2-1, is GAGVSQTPSNKVTEKGKYVELRCDPISGHTALYWYRQSLGQGPEFLIYFQGTGAADDSGLPNDRFFAVRPEGSVSTLKIQRTERGDSAVYLCASSLSARENEQFFGPGTRLTVL.

This clonotype occurred a few times. The rearrangement links TRBV18 to TRBJ1-2; 8 bases agree with TRBD1. This CDR3 spans 16 amino acids. Per the germline V gene, CDR1 is KGHSH and CDR2 is LQKENI. The ends lost 3 bases at V and 8 bases at J; junction bases unmatched: 14. The CDR3 bases are TGTGCCAGCTCACCGGGAGACAGGGGAACAATGGCCGGCTACACCTTC. Its protein is CASSPGDRGTMAGYTF.

This chain uses TRBV29-1 with TRBJ1-2; tentatively, D is TRBD1 (6 bases). Trimming took 6 bases from V and 0 from J, leaving 14 bases between them. CDR3 length: 14 amino acids. CDR1 SQVTM and CDR2 ANQGSEA come from the germline V gene. The CDR3 protein is CSVPTGKANYGYTF. CDR3 DNA: TGCAGCGTGCCCACAGGGAAAGCTAACTATGGCTACACCTTC.

The DNA for the CDR3 is TGTGCCAGCAGCTTAACGGGTGGTAGCGGGCAAGAGACCCAGTACTTC. As protein: CASSLTGGSGQETQYF. The V and J genes are TRBV7-3 and TRBJ2-5; 7 bases line up with TRBD2. Germline CDR1 reads SGHTA; CDR2 reads FQGTGA. The CDR3 has 16 residues. V dropped 0 bases and J dropped 2; count of bases not matched to a gene: 6.

The V call is TRBV7-2, the J call TRBJ2-5; perhaps TRBD2 as D (5 bases). Trimming pared 1 base from V and 2 bases from J, leaving 14 bases between. The germline CDR1 and CDR2 sequences are SGHTA and FQGNSA. CDR3 length: 16 residues. CDR3: CASSLEASLLQETQYF. The CDR3 DNA is TGTGCCAGCAGCTTAGAAGCTAGCCTCCTTCAAGAGACCCAGTACTTC.

V gene TRBV12-3 or TRBV12-4 combines with J gene TRBJ2-1, with 7 bases identical to TRBD2. The CDR3 is 15 amino acids. With 2 bases clipped from V and 4 bases from J, the junction kept 5 bases outside the gene matches. The DNA of the CDR3 is TGTGCCAGCAGTTTAAGGCGGGGGAGTTACAATGAGCAGTTCTTC. Protein sequence: CASSLRRGSYNEQFF.

V is TRBV7-2 and J is TRBJ2-2, with TRBD1 matching over 11 bases. The V gene end was trimmed by 3 bases and the J gene end by 6 bases; junction bases not matched to a gene: 6. Per germline, CDR1 SGHTA and CDR2 FQGNSA. This CDR3 is built from 16 residues. Here the CDR3 reads CASSFLGQGGSGELFF. For the CDR3, the DNA is TGTGCCAGCAGCTTCCTGGGACAGGGGGGGTCCGGGGAGCTGTTTTTT.

This clonotype was seen a few times. The chain uses TRBV7-9 and TRBJ2-3; D ambiguous. CDR1 and CDR2 from the germline V gene are SEHNR and FQNEAQ (reference sequence). V lost 3 bases and J lost 6, with 16 bases in between. This CDR3 is 15 amino acids long. The CDR3: CASSFPFTESDTQYF. The CDR3 DNA reads TGTGCCAGCAGCTTCCCGTTTACTGAGAGCGATACGCAGTATTTT.

This chain joins TRBV7-6 and TRBJ1-2; no clear D gene. The CDR3 runs 14 residues. V was cut by 5 bases and J by 7 bases, with 17 bases left in between. In germline, CDR1 is SGHVS, CDR2 FNYEAQ. The CDR3 sequence: CASSPDRRGSGYTF. In nucleotides, the CDR3 is TGTGCCAGCAGCCCCGACCGTAGAGGGAGTGGCTACACCTTC.

This clonotype occurred a few times. The chain recombines TRBV3-1 with TRBJ1-1; 9 bases are a match to TRBD1. CDR3 size: 16 residues. Germline V CDR1 and CDR2: LGHDT, YNNKEL (reference sequence). With V trimmed by 8 bases and J by 6 bases, 16 bases remained unmatched. DNA of the CDR3: TGTGCCAGCGTTAAGGGACAGGGTACGTTTGCAGCTGAAGCTTTCTTT. Translating it yields CASVKGQGTFAAEAFF. The variable domain in full, with the rest retrieved from reference TRBV3-1 and TRBJ1-1, is DTAVSQTPKYLVTQMGNDKSIKCEQNLGHDTMYWYKQDSKKFLKIMFSYNNKELIINETVPNRFSPKSPDKAHLNLHINSLELGDSAVYFCASVKGQGTFAAEAFFGQGTRLTVV.